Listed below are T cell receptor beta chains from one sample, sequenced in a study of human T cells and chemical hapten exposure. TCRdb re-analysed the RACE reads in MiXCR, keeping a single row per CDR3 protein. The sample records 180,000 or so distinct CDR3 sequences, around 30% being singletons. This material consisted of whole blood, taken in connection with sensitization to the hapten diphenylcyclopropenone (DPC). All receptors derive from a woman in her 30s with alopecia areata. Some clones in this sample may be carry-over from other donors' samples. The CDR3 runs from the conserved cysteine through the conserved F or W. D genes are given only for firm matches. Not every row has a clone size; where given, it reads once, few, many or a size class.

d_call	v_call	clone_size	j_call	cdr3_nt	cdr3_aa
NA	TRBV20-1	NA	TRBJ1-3	TGCAGTGCTAGAGGGGGCGAGGGGGTTGCTGGAAACACCATATATTTT	CSARGGEGVAGNTIYF
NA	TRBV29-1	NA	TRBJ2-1	TGCAGCACTGAAGTCCGGGGAAACAATGAGCAGTTCTTC	CSTEVRGNNEQFF
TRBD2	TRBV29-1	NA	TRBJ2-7	TGCAGCGTCGCCGGACTAGCGAGCCCCTACGAGCAGTACTTC	CSVAGLASPYEQYF
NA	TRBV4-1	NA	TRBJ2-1	TGCGCCAGCAGCCAAGTAGTTTCACAGGGCGACAATGAGCAGTTCTTC	CASSQVVSQGDNEQFF
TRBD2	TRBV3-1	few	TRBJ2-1	TGTGCCAGCAGTCTTCGCGGGGGGGCCAGTCATGAGCAGTTCTTC	CASSLRGGASHEQFF
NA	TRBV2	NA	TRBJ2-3	TGTGCCAGCAGTATGGGTACAGATACGCAGTATTTT	CASSMGTDTQYF
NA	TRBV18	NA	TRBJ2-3	TGTGCCAGCTTCCCGGATGGCATCAGCACAGATACGCAGTATTTT	CASFPDGISTDTQYF
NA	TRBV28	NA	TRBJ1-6	TGTGCCAGCAGTCCCCCTGGGGGGCATAATTCACCCCTCCACTTT	CASSPPGGHNSPLHF
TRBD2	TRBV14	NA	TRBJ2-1	TGTGCCAGCAGCCAAAGTCGGGGGGGCCCCTACAATGAGCAGTTCTTC	CASSQSRGGPYNEQFF
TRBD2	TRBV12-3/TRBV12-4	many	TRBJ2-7	TGTGCCAGCAGTCCAACTAGCGGGGGTTACGAGCAGTACTTC	CASSPTSGGYEQYF
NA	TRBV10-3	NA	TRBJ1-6	TGTGCCACAAACCAGGGAGCTAATTCACCCCTCCACTTT	CATNQGANSPLHF
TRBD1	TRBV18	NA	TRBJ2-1	TGTGCCAGCTCGAGACAGGGGTTGGCGAATGAGCAGTTCTTC	CASSRQGLANEQFF
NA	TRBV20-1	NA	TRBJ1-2	TGCAGTGCTAGAGATGGAAGGCTCCCTAACTATGGCTACACCTTC	CSARDGRLPNYGYTF
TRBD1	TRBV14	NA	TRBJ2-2	TGTGCCAGCAGCCAAATGACAGGGGCTATTACCGGGGAGCTGTTTTTT	CASSQMTGAITGELFF
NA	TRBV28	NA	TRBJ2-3	TGTGCCAGCAGGTCCGGGCAGAACACAGATACGCAGTATTTT	CASRSGQNTDTQYF
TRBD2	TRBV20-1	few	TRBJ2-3	TGCAGTGCTAGCCGATTCCGTGCAGGGAGGGGCACAGATACGCAGTATTTT	CSASRFRAGRGTDTQYF
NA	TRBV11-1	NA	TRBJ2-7	TGTGCCAGCAGCTTAGAAGGGTATGGGGACCACCTCTACGAGCAGTACTTC	CASSLEGYGDHLYEQYF
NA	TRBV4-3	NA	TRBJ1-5	TGCGCCAGCAGCCAAGAAGGCAGGAGCAATCAGCCCCAGCATTTT	CASSQEGRSNQPQHF
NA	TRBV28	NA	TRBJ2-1	TGTGCCAGCAGTCCACAGGACAGCTCCTACAATGAGCAGTTCTTC	CASSPQDSSYNEQFF
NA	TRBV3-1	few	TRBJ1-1	TGTGCCAGCAGCCAACACAGGGCGAACACTGAAGCTTTCTTT	CASSQHRANTEAFF
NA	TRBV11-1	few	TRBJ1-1	TGTGCCAGCAGCTTATCAGGAGTTGAAGCTTTCTTT	CASSLSGVEAFF
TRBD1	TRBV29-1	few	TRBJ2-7	TGCAGCGCCGATTTGGGACAGGGGTACGAGCAGTACTTC	CSADLGQGYEQYF
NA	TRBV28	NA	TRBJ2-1	TGTGCCAGCACCCTCTCAAGAACTAGCTCCTACAATGAGCAGTTCTTC	CASTLSRTSSYNEQFF
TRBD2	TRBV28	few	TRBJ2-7	TGTGCCAGCAGTTTCTCGCTAGCGGGTTCCTACGAGCAGTACTTC	CASSFSLAGSYEQYF
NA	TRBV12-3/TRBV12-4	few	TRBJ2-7	TGTGCCAGCAGTTTACAGACGAGCTCCTACGAGCAGTACTTC	CASSLQTSSYEQYF
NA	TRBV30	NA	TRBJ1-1	TGTGCCTGGAGTTTCGGGACGGTGAACACTGAAGCTTTCTTT	CAWSFGTVNTEAFF
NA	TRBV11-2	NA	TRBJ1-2	TGTGCCAGCAGCTTAGCCCTTCACGGTGGCCCCTATGGCTACACCTTC	CASSLALHGGPYGYTF
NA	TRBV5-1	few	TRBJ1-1	TGCGCCAGCAGCCCCGGACAGTACACTGAAGCTTTCTTT	CASSPGQYTEAFF
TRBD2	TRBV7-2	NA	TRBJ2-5	TGTGCCAGCAGCTTAGCGCGATCGAGTGGGGAGGGTACCCAGTACTTC	CASSLARSSGEGTQYF
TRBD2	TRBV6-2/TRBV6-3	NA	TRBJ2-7	TGTGCCAGCAGCCTTGCGGGGGACCGCTCCTACGAGCAGTACTTC	CASSLAGDRSYEQYF
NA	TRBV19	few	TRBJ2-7	TGTGCCAGTAGTATAAACGGGGCGGCCTACGAGCAGTACTTC	CASSINGAAYEQYF
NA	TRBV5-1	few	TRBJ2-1	TGCGCCAGCACGGTCAGGGGCGGAGGTGAGCAGTTCTTC	CASTVRGGGEQFF
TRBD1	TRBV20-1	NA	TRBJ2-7	TGCAGTGCTTGGGGACAGGGGGTCTACGAGCAGTACTTC	CSAWGQGVYEQYF
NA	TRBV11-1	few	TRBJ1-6	TGTGCCAGCAGCAAACCCCTCCACTTT	CASSKPLHF
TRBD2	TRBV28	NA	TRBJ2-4	TGTGCCAGCAGCAGGGGACTAGCGGTAGCCAAAAACATTCAGTACTTC	CASSRGLAVAKNIQYF
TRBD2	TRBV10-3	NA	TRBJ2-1	TGTGCCATCAGTCCAGCCGAGGGGACTAGCGGGGGCCCGGGGACCTACAATGAGCAGTTCTTC	CAISPAEGTSGGPGTYNEQFF
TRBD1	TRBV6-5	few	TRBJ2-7	TGTGCCAGCAGTTACCGGGACAGGGGTGCCTACGAGCAGTACTTC	CASSYRDRGAYEQYF
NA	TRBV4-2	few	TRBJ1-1	TGTGCCAGCAGCCAGGCCCGGGACACTGAAGCTTTCTTT	CASSQARDTEAFF
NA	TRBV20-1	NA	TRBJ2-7	TGCAGTGCTAGTGAGGGTGGGCACGAGCAGTACTTC	CSASEGGHEQYF
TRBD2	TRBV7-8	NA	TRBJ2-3	TGTGCCAGCAGCTGGCGGGAGGGGAGCACAGATACGCAGTATTTT	CASSWREGSTDTQYF
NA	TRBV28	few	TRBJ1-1	TGTGCCAGCAGTTCCAACCCTTGGGCCAACACTGAAGCTTTCTTT	CASSSNPWANTEAFF
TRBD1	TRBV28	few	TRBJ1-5	TGTGCCGGCCAAAGAGCGGGACAGAATCAGCCCCAGCATTTT	CAGQRAGQNQPQHF
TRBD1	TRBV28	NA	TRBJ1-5	TGTGCCAGCAGTTGGCCAGTGGGACAGGGGAGGGATCAGCCCCAGCATTTT	CASSWPVGQGRDQPQHF
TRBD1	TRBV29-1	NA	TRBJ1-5	TGCAGCGTGGTGGACAGGGCCAATCAGCCCCAGCATTTT	CSVVDRANQPQHF
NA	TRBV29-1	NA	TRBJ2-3	TGCAGCGTTGAACTGGGGCCGAGACTCACAGATACGCAGTATTTT	CSVELGPRLTDTQYF
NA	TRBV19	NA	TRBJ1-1	TGTGCCAGTAGTATAACCGGGGGCCCGGGCACTGAAGCTTTCTTT	CASSITGGPGTEAFF
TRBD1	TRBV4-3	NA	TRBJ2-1	TGCGCCAGCAGCCAAGACTTACCGGGACAGGGGGCAGGCCTTACGCAGTTCTTC	CASSQDLPGQGAGLTQFF
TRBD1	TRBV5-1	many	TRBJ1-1	TGCGCCAGCAGTTTTACAGGGGACACTGAAGCTTTCTTT	CASSFTGDTEAFF
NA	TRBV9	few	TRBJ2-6	TGTGCCTCAGGGAAGACGGTCACGAACGTCCTGACTTTC	CASGKTVTNVLTF
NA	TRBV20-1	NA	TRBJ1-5	TGCAGTGCTAGGTCCCTTACAGGGCCGGGGCAGCCCCAGCATTTT	CSARSLTGPGQPQHF
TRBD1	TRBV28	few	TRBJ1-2	TGTGCCAGCAGTTCTCAGGGGGCGGCTCGACCTAATGGCTACACCTTC	CASSSQGAARPNGYTF
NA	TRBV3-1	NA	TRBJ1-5	TGTGCCAGCGGCATTTCAGGGGCTAACCAGCCCCAGCATTTT	CASGISGANQPQHF